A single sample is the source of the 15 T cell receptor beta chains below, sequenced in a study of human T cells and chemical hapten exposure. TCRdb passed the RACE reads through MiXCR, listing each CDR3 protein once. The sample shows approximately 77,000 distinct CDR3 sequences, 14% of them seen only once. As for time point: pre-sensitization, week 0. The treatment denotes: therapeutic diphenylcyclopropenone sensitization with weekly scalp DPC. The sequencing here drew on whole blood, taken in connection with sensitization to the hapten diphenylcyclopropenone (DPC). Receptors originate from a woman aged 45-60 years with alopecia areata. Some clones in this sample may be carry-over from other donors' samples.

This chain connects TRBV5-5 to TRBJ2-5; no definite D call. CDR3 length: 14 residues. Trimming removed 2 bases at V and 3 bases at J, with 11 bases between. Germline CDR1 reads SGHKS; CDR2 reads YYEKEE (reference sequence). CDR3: CASSFFAPEETQYF. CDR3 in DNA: TGTGCCAGCAGCTTTTTCGCGCCGGAAGAGACCCAGTACTTC. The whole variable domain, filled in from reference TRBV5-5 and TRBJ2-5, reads DAGVTQSPTHLIKTRGQQVTLRCSPISGHKSVSWYQQVLGQGPQFIFQYYEKEERGRGNFPDRFSARQFPNYSSELNVNALLLGDSALYLCASSFFAPEETQYFGPGTRLLVL.

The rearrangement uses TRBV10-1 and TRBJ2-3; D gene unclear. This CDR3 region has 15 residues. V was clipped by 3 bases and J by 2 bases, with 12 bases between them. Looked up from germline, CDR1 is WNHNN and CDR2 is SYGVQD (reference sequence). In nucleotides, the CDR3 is TGCGCCAGCAGTGACGTACAGAAGGTCACAGATACGCAGTATTTT. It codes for CASSDVQKVTDTQYF.

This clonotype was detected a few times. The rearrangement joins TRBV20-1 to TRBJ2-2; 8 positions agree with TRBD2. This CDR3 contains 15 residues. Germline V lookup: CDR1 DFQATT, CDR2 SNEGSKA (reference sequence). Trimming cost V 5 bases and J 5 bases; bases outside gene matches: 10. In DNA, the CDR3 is TGCAGTGCTGGATCGGGGGGGAGCGGTACCGGGGAGCTGTTTTTT. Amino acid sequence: CSAGSGGSGTGELFF.

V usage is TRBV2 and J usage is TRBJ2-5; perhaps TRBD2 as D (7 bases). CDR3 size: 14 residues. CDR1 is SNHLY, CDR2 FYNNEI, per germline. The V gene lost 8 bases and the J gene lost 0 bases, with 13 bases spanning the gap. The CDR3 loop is CASRGGGHQETQYF. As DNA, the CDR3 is TGTGCCAGCCGTGGCGGGGGCCACCAAGAGACCCAGTACTTC.

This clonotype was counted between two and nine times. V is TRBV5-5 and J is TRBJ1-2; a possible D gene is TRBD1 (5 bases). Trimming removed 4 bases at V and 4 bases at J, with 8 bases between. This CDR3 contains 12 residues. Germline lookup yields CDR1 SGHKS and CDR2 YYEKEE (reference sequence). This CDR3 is CASSLGTYGYTF. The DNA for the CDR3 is TGTGCCAGCAGCCTAGGGACCTATGGCTACACCTTC.

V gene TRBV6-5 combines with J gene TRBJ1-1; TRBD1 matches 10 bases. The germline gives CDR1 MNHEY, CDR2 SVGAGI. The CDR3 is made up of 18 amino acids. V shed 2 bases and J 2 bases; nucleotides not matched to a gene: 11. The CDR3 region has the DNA TGTGCCAGCAGTTACCACCCCCCCCGGACAGGGGGAAACACTGAAGCTTTCTTT. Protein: CASSYHPPRTGGNTEAFF.

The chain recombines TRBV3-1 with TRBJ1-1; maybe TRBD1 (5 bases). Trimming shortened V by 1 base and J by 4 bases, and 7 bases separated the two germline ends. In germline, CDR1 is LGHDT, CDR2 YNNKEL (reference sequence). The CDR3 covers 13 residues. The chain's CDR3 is CASSQAGSTEAFF. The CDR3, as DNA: TGTGCCAGCAGCCAAGCAGGGAGCACTGAAGCTTTCTTT.

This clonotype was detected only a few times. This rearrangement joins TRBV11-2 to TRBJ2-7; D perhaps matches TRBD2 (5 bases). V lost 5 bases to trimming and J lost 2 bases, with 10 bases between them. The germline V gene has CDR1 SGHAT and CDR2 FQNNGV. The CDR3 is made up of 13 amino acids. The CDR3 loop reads CASSPGLTYEQYF. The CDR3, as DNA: TGTGCCAGCAGCCCAGGACTTACCTACGAGCAGTACTTC.

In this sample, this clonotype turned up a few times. The DNA of the CDR3 is TGTGCCTGGAGTGCCCCCCGCAGGGGGTTAGCCTACGAGCAGTACTTC. This encodes CAWSAPRRGLAYEQYF. The chain recombines TRBV30 with TRBJ2-7; 7 nucleotides agree with TRBD1. This CDR3 spans 16 amino acids. The ends lost 1 base at V and 2 bases at J; junction bases unmatched: 11. The V gene's germline CDR1 is GTSNPN and CDR2 SVGIG (reference sequence). Using reference TRBV30 and TRBJ2-7 for the parts outside the CDR3, the full variable domain is SQTIHQWPATLVQPVGSPLSLECTVEGTSNPNLYWYRQAAGRGLQLLFYSVGIGQISSEVPQNLSASRPQDRQFILSSKKLLLSDSGFYLCAWSAPRRGLAYEQYFGPGTRLTVT.

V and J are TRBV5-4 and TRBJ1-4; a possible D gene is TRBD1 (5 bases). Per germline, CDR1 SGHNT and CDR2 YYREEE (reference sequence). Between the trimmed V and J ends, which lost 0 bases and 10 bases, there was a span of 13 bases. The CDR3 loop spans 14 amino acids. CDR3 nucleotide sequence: TGTGCCAGCAGCTTGGTCGGGGGAGATGGAAAACTGTTTTTT. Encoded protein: CASSLVGGDGKLFF. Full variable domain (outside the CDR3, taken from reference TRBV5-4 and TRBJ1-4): ETGVTQSPTHLIKTRGQQVTLRCSSQSGHNTVSWYQQALGQGPQFIFQYYREEENGRGNFPPRFSGLQFPNYSSELNVNALELDDSALYLCASSLVGGDGKLFFGSGTQLSVL.

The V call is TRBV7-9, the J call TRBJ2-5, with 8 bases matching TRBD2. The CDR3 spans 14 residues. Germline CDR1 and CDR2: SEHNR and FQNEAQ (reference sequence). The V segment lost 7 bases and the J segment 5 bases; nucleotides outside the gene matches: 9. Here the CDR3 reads CASTPGRGWETQYF. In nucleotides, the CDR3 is TGTGCCAGCACCCCCGGGAGGGGCTGGGAGACCCAGTACTTC.

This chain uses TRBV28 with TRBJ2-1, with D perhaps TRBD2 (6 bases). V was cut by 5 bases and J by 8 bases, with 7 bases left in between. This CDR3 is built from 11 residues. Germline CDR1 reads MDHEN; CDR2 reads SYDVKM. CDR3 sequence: CASSRRDEQFF. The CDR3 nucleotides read TGTGCCAGCAGTAGGAGGGATGAGCAGTTCTTC. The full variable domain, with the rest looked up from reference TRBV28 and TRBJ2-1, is DVKVTQSSRYLVKRTGEKVFLECVQDMDHENMFWYRQDPGLGLRLIYFSYDVKMKEKGDIPEGYSVSREKKERFSLILESASTNQTSMYLCASSRRDEQFFGPGTRLTVL.

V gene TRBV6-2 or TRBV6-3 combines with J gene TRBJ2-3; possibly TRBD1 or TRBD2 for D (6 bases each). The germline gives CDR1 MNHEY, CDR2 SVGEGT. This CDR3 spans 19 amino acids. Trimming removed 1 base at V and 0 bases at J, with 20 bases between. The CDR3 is CASSYWLAAGQPSTDTQYF. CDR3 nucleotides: TGTGCCAGCAGTTACTGGTTAGCGGCAGGACAGCCCAGCACAGATACGCAGTATTTT.

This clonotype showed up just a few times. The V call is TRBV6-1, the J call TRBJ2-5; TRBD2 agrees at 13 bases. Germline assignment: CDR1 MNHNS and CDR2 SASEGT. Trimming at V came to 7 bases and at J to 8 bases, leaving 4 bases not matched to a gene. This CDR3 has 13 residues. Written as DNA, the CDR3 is TGTGCCAGCACCACTAGCGGGAGGGCCACCCAGTACTTC. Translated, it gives CASTTSGRATQYF.

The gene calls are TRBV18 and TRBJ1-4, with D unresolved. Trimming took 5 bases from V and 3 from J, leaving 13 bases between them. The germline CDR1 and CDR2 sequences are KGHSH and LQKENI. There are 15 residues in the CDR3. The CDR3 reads CASSVSVGPNEKLFF. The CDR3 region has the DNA TGTGCCAGCTCAGTTTCCGTTGGGCCTAATGAAAAACTGTTTTTT.